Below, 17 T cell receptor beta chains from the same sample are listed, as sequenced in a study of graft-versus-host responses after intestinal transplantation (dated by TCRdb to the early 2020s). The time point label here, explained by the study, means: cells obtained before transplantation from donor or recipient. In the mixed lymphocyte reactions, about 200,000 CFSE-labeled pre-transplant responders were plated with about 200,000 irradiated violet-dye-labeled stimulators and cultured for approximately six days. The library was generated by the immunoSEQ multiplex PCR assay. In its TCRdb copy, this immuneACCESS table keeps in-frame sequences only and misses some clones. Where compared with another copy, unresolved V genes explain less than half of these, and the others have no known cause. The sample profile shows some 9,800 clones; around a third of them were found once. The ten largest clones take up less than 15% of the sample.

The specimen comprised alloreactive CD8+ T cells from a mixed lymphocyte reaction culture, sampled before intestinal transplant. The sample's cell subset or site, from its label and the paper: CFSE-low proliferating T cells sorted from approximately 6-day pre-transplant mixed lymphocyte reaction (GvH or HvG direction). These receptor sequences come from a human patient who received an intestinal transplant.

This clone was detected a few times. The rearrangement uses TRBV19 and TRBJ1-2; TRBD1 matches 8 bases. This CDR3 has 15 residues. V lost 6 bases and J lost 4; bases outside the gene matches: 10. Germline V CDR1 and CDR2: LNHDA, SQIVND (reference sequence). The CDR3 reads CASSIGQGVLYGYTF. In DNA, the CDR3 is TGTGCCAGTAGCATTGGACAGGGAGTGCTCTATGGCTACACCTTC. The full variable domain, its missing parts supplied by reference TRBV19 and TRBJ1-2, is DGGITQSPKYLFRKEGQNVTLSCEQNLNHDAMYWYRQDPGQGLRLIYYSQIVNDFQKGDIAEGYSVSREKKESFPLTVTSAQKNPTAFYLCASSIGQGVLYGYTFGSGTRLTVV.

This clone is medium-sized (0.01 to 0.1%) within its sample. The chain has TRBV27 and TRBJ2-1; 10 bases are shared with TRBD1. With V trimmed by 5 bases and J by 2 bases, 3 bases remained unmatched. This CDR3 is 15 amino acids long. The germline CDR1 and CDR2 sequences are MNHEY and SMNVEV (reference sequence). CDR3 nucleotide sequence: TGTGCCAGCAGTCCAGGACAGGGGGCCTACAATGAGCAGTTCTTC. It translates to CASSPGQGAYNEQFF.

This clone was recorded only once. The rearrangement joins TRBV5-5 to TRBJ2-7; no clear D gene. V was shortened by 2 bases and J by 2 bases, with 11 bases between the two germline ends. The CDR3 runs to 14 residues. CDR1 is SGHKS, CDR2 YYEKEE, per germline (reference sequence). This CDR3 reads CASSFKRTPYEQYF. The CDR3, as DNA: TGTGCCAGCAGCTTCAAGAGAACCCCCTACGAGCAGTACTTC.

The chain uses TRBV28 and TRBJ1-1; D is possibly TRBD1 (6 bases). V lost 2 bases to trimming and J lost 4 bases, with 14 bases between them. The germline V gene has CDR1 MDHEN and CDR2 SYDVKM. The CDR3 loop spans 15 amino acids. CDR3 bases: TGTGCCAGCAGTTTAATGGAGACAGGCAGCACTGAAGCTTTCTTT. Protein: CASSLMETGSTEAFF.

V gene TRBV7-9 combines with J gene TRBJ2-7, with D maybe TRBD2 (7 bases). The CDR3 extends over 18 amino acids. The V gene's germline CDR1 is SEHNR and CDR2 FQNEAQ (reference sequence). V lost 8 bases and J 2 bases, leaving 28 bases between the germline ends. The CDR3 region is CASAHKKGGSHLPYEQYF. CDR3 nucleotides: TGTGCCAGCGCTCACAAAAAGGGGGGGTCTCATCTCCCCTACGAGCAGTACTTC.

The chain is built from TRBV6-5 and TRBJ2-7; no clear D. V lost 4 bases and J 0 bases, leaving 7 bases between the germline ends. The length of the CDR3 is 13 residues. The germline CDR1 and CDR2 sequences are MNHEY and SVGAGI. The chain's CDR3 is CASSFTSSYEQYF. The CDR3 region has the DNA TGTGCCAGCAGTTTTACGAGCTCCTACGAGCAGTACTTC.

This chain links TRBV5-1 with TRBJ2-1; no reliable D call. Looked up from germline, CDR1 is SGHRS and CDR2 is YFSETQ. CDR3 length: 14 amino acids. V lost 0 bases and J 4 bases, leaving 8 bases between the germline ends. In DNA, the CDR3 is TGCGCCAGCAGCTTGGGGCAGATATACAATGAGCAGTTCTTC. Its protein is CASSLGQIYNEQFF.

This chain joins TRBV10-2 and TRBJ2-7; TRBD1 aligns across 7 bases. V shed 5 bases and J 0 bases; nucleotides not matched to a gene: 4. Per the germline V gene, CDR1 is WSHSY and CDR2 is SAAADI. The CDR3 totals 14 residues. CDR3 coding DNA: TGCGCCAGCAGTACAGGGGCGAACTCCTACGAGCAGTACTTC. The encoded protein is CASSTGANSYEQYF.

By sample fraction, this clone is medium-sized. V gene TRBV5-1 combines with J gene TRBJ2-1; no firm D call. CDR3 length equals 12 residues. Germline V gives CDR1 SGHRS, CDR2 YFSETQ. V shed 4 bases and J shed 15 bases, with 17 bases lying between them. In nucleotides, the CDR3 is TGCGCCAGCAGCCTGACCTCCAGGATAACGTTCTTC. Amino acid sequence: CASSLTSRITFF.

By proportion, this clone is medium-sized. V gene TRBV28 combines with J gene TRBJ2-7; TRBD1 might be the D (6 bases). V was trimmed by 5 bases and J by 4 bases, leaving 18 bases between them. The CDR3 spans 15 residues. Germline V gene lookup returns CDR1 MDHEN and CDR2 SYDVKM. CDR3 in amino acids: CASSKTGSREYEQYF. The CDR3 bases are TGTGCCAGCAGTAAAACAGGGAGCAGGGAGTACGAGCAGTACTTC. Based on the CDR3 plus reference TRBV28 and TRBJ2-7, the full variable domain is DVKVTQSSRYLVKRTGEKVFLECVQDMDHENMFWYRQDPGLGLRLIYFSYDVKMKEKGDIPEGYSVSREKKERFSLILESASTNQTSMYLCASSKTGSREYEQYFGPGTRLTVT.

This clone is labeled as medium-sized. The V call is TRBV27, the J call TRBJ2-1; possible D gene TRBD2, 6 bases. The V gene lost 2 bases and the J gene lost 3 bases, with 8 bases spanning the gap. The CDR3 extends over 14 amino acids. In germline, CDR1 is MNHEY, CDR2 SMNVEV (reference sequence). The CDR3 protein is CASSLAGSYNEQFF. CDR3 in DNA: TGTGCCAGCAGTTTAGCGGGAAGCTACAATGAGCAGTTCTTC.

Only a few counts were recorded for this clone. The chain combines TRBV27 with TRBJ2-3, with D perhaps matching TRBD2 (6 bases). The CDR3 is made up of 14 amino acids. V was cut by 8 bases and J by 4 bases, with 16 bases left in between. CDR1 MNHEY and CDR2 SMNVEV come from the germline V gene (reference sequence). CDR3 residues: CASAEEGRADTQYF. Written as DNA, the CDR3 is TGTGCCAGCGCAGAGGAGGGGCGGGCAGATACGCAGTATTTT.

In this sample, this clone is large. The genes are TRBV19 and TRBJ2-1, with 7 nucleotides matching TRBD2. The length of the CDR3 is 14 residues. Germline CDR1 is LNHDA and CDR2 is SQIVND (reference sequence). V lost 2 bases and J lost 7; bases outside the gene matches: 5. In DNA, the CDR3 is TGTGCCAGTAGTATAAGCGGGATGGGGAATGAGCAGTTCTTC. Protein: CASSISGMGNEQFF. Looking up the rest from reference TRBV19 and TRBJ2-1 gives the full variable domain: DGGITQSPKYLFRKEGQNVTLSCEQNLNHDAMYWYRQDPGQGLRLIYYSQIVNDFQKGDIAEGYSVSREKKESFPLTVTSAQKNPTAFYLCASSISGMGNEQFFGPGTRLTVL.

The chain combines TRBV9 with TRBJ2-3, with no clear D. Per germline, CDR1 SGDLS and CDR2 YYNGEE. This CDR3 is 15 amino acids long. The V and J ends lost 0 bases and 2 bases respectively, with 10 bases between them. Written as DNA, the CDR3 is TGTGCCAGCAGCGTAGGGGCCAGATACACAGATACGCAGTATTTT. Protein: CASSVGARYTDTQYF.

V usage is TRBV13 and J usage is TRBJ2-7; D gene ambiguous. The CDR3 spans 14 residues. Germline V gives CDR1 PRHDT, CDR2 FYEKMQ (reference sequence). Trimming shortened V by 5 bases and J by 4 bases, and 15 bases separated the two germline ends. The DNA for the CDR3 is TGTGCCAGCAGCCAAGAGGCCTTTGGGTACGAGCAGTACTTC. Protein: CASSQEAFGYEQYF. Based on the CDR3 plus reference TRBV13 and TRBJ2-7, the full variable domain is AAGVIQSPRHLIKEKRETATLKCYPIPRHDTVYWYQQGPGQDPQFLISFYEKMQSDKGSIPDRFSAQQFSDYHSELNMSSLELGDSALYFCASSQEAFGYEQYFGPGTRLTVT.

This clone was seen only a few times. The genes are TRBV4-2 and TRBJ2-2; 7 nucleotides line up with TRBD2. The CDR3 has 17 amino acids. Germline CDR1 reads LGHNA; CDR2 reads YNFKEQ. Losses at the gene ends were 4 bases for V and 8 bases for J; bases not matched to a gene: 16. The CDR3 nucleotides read TGTGCCAGCAGCCCACTTACAAGCGGGGTGGGCAAAGGGGAGCTGTTTTTT. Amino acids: CASSPLTSGVGKGELFF.

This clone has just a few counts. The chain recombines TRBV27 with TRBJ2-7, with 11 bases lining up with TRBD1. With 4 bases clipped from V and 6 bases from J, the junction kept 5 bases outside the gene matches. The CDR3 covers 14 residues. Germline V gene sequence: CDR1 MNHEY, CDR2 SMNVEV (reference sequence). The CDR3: CASSSGTGGREQYF. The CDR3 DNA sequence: TGTGCCAGCAGTTCCGGGACAGGGGGTCGCGAGCAGTACTTC.